This T cell receptor beta chain was recovered during a study of shared clonotypes between healthy human individuals. Libraries were prepared by immunoSEQ multiplex PCR; TCRdb keeps only in-frame clonotypes and omits some of them. The repertoire holds approximately 500,000 clones, with more than 65% as singletons. The CDR3 has 14 residues. The ends were cut back, 5 bases at V and 1 base at J, with 11 bases in the middle. Germline CDR1 is MNHEY and CDR2 is SMNVEV (reference sequence). The sequenced sample was PBMCs. This sequence joins TRBV27 and TRBJ1-1; TRBD1 is a possible D gene (5 bases). The TCR comes from a woman in her forties in good health. Some clones in this sample may be carry-over from other donors' samples. The CDR3 sequence: CASSARGGNTEAFF. Written as DNA, the CDR3 is TGTGCCAGCAGTGCGCGGGGGGGGAACACTGAAGCTTTCTTT.